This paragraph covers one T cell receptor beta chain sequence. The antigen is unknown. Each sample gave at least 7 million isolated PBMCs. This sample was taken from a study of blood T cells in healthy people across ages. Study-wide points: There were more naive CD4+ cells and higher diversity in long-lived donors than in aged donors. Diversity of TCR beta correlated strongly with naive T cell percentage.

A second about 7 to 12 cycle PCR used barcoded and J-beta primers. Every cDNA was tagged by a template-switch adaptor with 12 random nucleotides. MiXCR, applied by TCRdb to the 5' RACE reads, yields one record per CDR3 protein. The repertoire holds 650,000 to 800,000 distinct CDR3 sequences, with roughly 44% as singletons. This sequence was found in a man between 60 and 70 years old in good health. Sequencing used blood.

The CDR3 is CASSAGDRGTRQETQYF. The CDR3 coding sequence is TGTGCCAGCAGCGCTGGGGACAGGGGTACGAGACAAGAGACCCAGTACTTC. This sequence joins TRBV13 and TRBJ2-5; 10 positions match TRBD1. This CDR3 contains 17 residues. Germline-derived CDR1 and CDR2 are PRHDT and FYEKMQ (reference sequence). After removal of 5 bases from V and 2 bases from J, the junction contained 11 bases not matched to a gene.